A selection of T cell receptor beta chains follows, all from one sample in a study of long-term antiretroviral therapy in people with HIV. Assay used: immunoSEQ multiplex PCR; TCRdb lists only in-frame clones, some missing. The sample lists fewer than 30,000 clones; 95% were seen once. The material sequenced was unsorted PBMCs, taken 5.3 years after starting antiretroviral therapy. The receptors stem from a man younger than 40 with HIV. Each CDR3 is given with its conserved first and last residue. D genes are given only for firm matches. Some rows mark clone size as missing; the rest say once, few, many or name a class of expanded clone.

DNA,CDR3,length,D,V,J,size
TGTGCCAGCAGCCAGGGCACCTACGAGCAGTACTTC,CASSQGTYEQYF,12,NA,TRBV7-9,TRBJ2-7,once
TGTGCCAGCAGTTCTTGGGCAGGGGAGGCCTATGGCTACACCTTC,CASSSWAGEAYGYTF,15,NA,TRBV6-6,TRBJ1-2,NA
TGCGCCAGCAGCTTCCTAGACGGGAACTATGGCTACACCTTC,CASSFLDGNYGYTF,14,NA,TRBV5-1,TRBJ1-2,NA
TGTGCCTGGGGTGCCGGGAACTATGGCTACACCTTC,CAWGAGNYGYTF,12,NA,TRBV30,TRBJ1-2,NA
TGCGCCAGCAGCTTTACCGTAGGGGGTACGCAGTATTTT,CASSFTVGGTQYF,13,NA,TRBV5-1,TRBJ2-3,NA
TGTGCCAGCAGCTTTCGGGGGACACCTGGGACTAACTATGGCTACACCTTC,CASSFRGTPGTNYGYTF,17,NA,TRBV7-8,TRBJ1-2,NA
TGTGCCAGCAGCCGTCTGACTAGCGGTAGCACAGATACGCAGTATTTT,CASSRLTSGSTDTQYF,16,TRBD2,TRBV9,TRBJ2-3,NA
TGCGCCAGCAGCTTGGGCCAGGGGGGCGAAAAACTGTTTTTT,CASSLGQGGEKLFF,14,TRBD1,TRBV5-1,TRBJ1-4,NA
TGTGCCAGCATCCCGGACGGACGAGGCTATGGCTACACCTTC,CASIPDGRGYGYTF,14,NA,TRBV6-1,TRBJ1-2,once
TGTGCCAGCAGGACACCGGGACAGGGTTTATACGAGCAGTACTTC,CASRTPGQGLYEQYF,15,TRBD1,TRBV6-5,TRBJ2-7,once
TGTGCCAGCAGCCCCCTTCGAGAGACCCAGTACTTC,CASSPLRETQYF,12,NA,TRBV7-9,TRBJ2-5,NA
TGTGCCAGCAGTTACGGGTTCATTCAGTACTTC,CASSYGFIQYF,11,NA,TRBV6-1,TRBJ2-4,NA
TGTGCCAGCAGCGAGAACACCGGGGAGCTGTTTTTT,CASSENTGELFF,12,NA,TRBV9,TRBJ2-2,NA
TGTGCCAGTAGTACACGGGACAGCCCGGTGAACACTGAAGCTTTCTTT,CASSTRDSPVNTEAFF,16,TRBD1,TRBV19,TRBJ1-1,NA
TGTGCCAGCTCACTAGGTCGCAATGAGCAGTTCTTC,CASSLGRNEQFF,12,NA,TRBV6-1,TRBJ2-1,NA